This is a list of T cell receptor beta chains from one sample in a study of CXCR3-negative and CXCR3-positive naive CD8 T cells. TCRdb reprocessed the 5' RACE reads and reports one entry per CDR3 protein, with no DNA. This table holds around 60,000 distinct CDR3 sequences. Sequencing used naive CXCR3+ CD8+ T cells from blood. All receptors derive from a human donor in good health. Some clones in this sample may be carry-over from other donors' samples. CDR3s include the opening cysteine and the closing phenylalanine or tryptophan. Each record gives: V gene, J gene, clone size, CDR3 protein. A row's size may be missing; if present it is once, few, many or a size class.

V gene: TRBV20-1
J gene: TRBJ2-7
clone size: .
CDR3 protein: CSAYGPGQFYEQYF

V gene: TRBV4-1
J gene: TRBJ2-7
clone size: .
CDR3 protein: CASSQVGGGSYEQYF

V gene: TRBV6-6
J gene: TRBJ2-7
clone size: .
CDR3 protein: CASSYPGGGEQYF

V gene: TRBV12-3/TRBV12-4
J gene: TRBJ2-7
clone size: .
CDR3 protein: CASSRDRVSEQYF

V gene: TRBV9
J gene: TRBJ2-7
clone size: .
CDR3 protein: CASSGRGYEQYF

V gene: TRBV14
J gene: TRBJ2-5
clone size: .
CDR3 protein: CASSQDPLAGGETQYF

V gene: TRBV12-3/TRBV12-4
J gene: TRBJ2-1
clone size: .
CDR3 protein: CASSLSRNEQFF

V gene: TRBV19
J gene: TRBJ2-7
clone size: .
CDR3 protein: CASRGPYEQYF

V gene: TRBV7-2
J gene: TRBJ1-2
clone size: .
CDR3 protein: CASSLEVGQGYGYTF

V gene: TRBV5-1
J gene: TRBJ2-7
clone size: .
CDR3 protein: CASSLTTGYEQYF

V gene: TRBV6-2/TRBV6-3
J gene: TRBJ2-5
clone size: .
CDR3 protein: CASSPSPGVQETQYF

V gene: TRBV2
J gene: TRBJ2-1
clone size: .
CDR3 protein: CASSEVGLEVGYNEQFF

V gene: TRBV28
J gene: TRBJ2-1
clone size: .
CDR3 protein: CASSYQGPGEIDEQFF

V gene: TRBV28
J gene: TRBJ2-3
clone size: .
CDR3 protein: CASGAGTTSTDTQYF

V gene: TRBV13
J gene: TRBJ1-4
clone size: .
CDR3 protein: CASSVRTGLTNEKLFF

V gene: TRBV7-8
J gene: TRBJ1-3
clone size: .
CDR3 protein: CASSRSGNTIYF

V gene: TRBV9
J gene: TRBJ2-3
clone size: .
CDR3 protein: CASSDTDTQYF

V gene: TRBV15
J gene: TRBJ2-3
clone size: .
CDR3 protein: CATSTAGGDLDTQYF

V gene: TRBV28
J gene: TRBJ2-3
clone size: .
CDR3 protein: CASTPSRDTQYF

V gene: TRBV12-5
J gene: TRBJ2-5
clone size: .
CDR3 protein: CASGSRYQETQYF

V gene: TRBV4-3
J gene: TRBJ2-5
clone size: .
CDR3 protein: CASSQALAGRNEETQYF

V gene: TRBV19
J gene: TRBJ2-7
clone size: .
CDR3 protein: CASGPRVNEQYF

V gene: TRBV28
J gene: TRBJ1-1
clone size: .
CDR3 protein: CASSYSLPGQLFGDEAFF

V gene: TRBV5-5
J gene: TRBJ1-1
clone size: .
CDR3 protein: CASSEGGHTEAFF

V gene: TRBV11-2
J gene: TRBJ2-1
clone size: .
CDR3 protein: CASSKTSGRGYNEQFF

V gene: TRBV11-3
J gene: TRBJ2-1
clone size: .
CDR3 protein: CASSEWGGNSYNEQFF

V gene: TRBV7-3
J gene: TRBJ2-7
clone size: .
CDR3 protein: CASSSSLTDEQYF

V gene: TRBV7-9
J gene: TRBJ2-4
clone size: .
CDR3 protein: CASSLSGGVLYF

V gene: TRBV2
J gene: TRBJ1-5
clone size: .
CDR3 protein: CASSEVRGHSVISSNQPQHF

V gene: TRBV29-1
J gene: TRBJ2-7
clone size: .
CDR3 protein: CSVRAGVEQYF

V gene: TRBV7-9
J gene: TRBJ1-6
clone size: .
CDR3 protein: CASSDTPAGNSPLHF

V gene: TRBV7-2
J gene: TRBJ1-6
clone size: .
CDR3 protein: CASSLTGQGYNSPLHF

V gene: TRBV5-1
J gene: TRBJ1-4
clone size: .
CDR3 protein: CASTGQGENEKLFF

V gene: TRBV7-2
J gene: TRBJ1-1
clone size: .
CDR3 protein: CASSLITNTEAFF

V gene: TRBV7-9
J gene: TRBJ2-7
clone size: .
CDR3 protein: CATRAGINEQYF

V gene: TRBV4-3
J gene: TRBJ1-6
clone size: .
CDR3 protein: CASSQDGSASPLHF

V gene: TRBV4-1
J gene: TRBJ1-1
clone size: .
CDR3 protein: CASSQAQSMNTEAFF

V gene: TRBV5-1
J gene: TRBJ2-1
clone size: .
CDR3 protein: CASSSGWGYYNEQFF

V gene: TRBV7-9
J gene: TRBJ2-1
clone size: .
CDR3 protein: CASSLEVAGGYNEQFF

V gene: TRBV28
J gene: TRBJ2-3
clone size: .
CDR3 protein: CASSGLIGTDTQYF

V gene: TRBV14
J gene: TRBJ1-1
clone size: .
CDR3 protein: CASSQVSTGWGEAFF

V gene: TRBV18
J gene: TRBJ2-7
clone size: .
CDR3 protein: CASSPTGVDYEQYF

V gene: TRBV20-1
J gene: TRBJ1-1
clone size: .
CDR3 protein: CSATGQVSNTEAFF

V gene: TRBV7-9
J gene: TRBJ2-1
clone size: .
CDR3 protein: CASSSSVSSYNEQFF

V gene: TRBV6-2/TRBV6-3
J gene: TRBJ1-1
clone size: .
CDR3 protein: CASSLTGQGAFMNTEAFF

V gene: TRBV7-2
J gene: TRBJ2-3
clone size: .
CDR3 protein: CASSLGLLAVTDTQYF

V gene: TRBV5-6
J gene: TRBJ2-7
clone size: .
CDR3 protein: CASSLVGTVYGQYF

V gene: TRBV4-3
J gene: TRBJ2-3
clone size: .
CDR3 protein: CASSQDRDTRWSTDTQYF

V gene: TRBV29-1
J gene: TRBJ1-1
clone size: .
CDR3 protein: CSVEERQEAFF

V gene: TRBV7-6
J gene: TRBJ2-2
clone size: .
CDR3 protein: CPSSFRLTGELFF

V gene: TRBV6-5
J gene: TRBJ2-7
clone size: .
CDR3 protein: CASSYETGSYEQYF

V gene: TRBV4-3
J gene: TRBJ2-1
clone size: .
CDR3 protein: CASSHQGQLNEQFF

V gene: TRBV10-3
J gene: TRBJ2-5
clone size: .
CDR3 protein: CAISDPGTGEETQYF

V gene: TRBV29-1
J gene: TRBJ1-2
clone size: .
CDR3 protein: CSVEVPPFRTGHGYTF

V gene: TRBV7-9
J gene: TRBJ2-7
clone size: .
CDR3 protein: CASSTQPGQEINQNYEQYF

V gene: TRBV7-2
J gene: TRBJ2-1
clone size: .
CDR3 protein: CASTSGRHNEQFF

V gene: TRBV24-1
J gene: TRBJ1-1
clone size: .
CDR3 protein: CATSESGREAFF

V gene: TRBV4-3
J gene: TRBJ1-6
clone size: medium-sized
CDR3 protein: CASSQTGRVAPLHF

V gene: TRBV29-1
J gene: TRBJ2-7
clone size: .
CDR3 protein: CSVEGIRGSTYEQYF

V gene: TRBV11-2
J gene: TRBJ1-1
clone size: .
CDR3 protein: CASSLGTALYAFF